This TCR beta chain was recorded in a study of cytomegalovirus exposure and HLA in healthy donors. Findings of the study overall: Within the approximately 130 validation repertoires, first-cohort TCR clusters tended to co-occur, according to a later analysis. Associated with cytomegalovirus, according to the listing, were 150 to 200 TCR beta chains. Across donors, most TCRs were seen rarely, yet some public ones were widespread. The classifier reportedly diagnosed cytomegalovirus status with high specificity and sensitivity.

Repertoires were generated with immunoSEQ multiplex PCR, while TCRdb's copy carries only in-frame clones and drops some. This table has 100,000 to 150,000 clones, roughly nine tenths appearing once. This CDR3 comprises 14 residues. Germline CDR1 reads SNHLY; CDR2 reads FYNNEI. After removal of 6 bases from V and 2 bases from J, the junction contained 3 bases not matched to a gene. In the case of this clone: Its cognate antigen is unknown.

This receptor was taken from a man between 18 and 35 years old in good health and CMV-seropositive. The sample was PBMCs. The V and J genes are TRBV2 and TRBJ1-3, with 8 nucleotides matching TRBD1. CDR3 nucleotides: TGTGCCAGCAGGGACAGGGCTACTGGAAACACCATATATTTT. Translation: CASRDRATGNTIYF.